This T cell receptor (beta chain) emerged from a study of shared clonotypes between healthy human individuals. The overall study: CD8 memory received one plate per donor, CD8 naive two, CD4 memory three and CD4 naive three. Broader study findings: Rarefaction revealed incomplete sorted-subset sequencing despite large depth. Memory subsets had estimated richness that was generally smaller than that of naive subsets.

Cells designated naive CD8 were CD45RO-negative and were positively selected for CCR7, with terminally differentiated effector memory CD45RA+ cells excluded. Method: immunoSEQ multiplex PCR; TCRdb's copy keeps in-frame clones and lacks some. The data show some 2,100,000 clones, roughly 91% seen once. This clone appeared once. Its antigen is unknown. Deletions cut 3 bases from V and 0 bases from J, with 17 bases between. The CDR3 length is 17 residues. CDR1 MNHNS and CDR2 SASEGT come from the germline V gene. The TCR sequence derives from a man aged 18-30 years in good health. Some clones in this sample may be carry-over from other donors' samples. The sequenced sample was naive CD8+ T cells from PBMCs. The rearrangement links TRBV6-1 to TRBJ1-2; tentatively, D is TRBD1 (6 bases). The CDR3 nucleotides are TGTGCCAGCAGTGAGGGGACGAGACAGGAAGCTAACTATGGCTACACCTTC. Translating it yields CASSEGTRQEANYGYTF.